Listed below are T cell receptor beta chains from one sample, sequenced in a study of blood T cell repertoires in COVID-19. TCRdb's table, derived via immunoSEQ multiplex PCR, lists solely in-frame clones and lacks some. This sample has around 150,000 clones, with 75% to 85% found just once. Material for sequencing was peripheral blood. The receptor set was obtained from a woman between 50 and 59 years old in a cohort sampled during active or convalescent COVID-19. Both conserved end residues are part of each CDR3. The D gene is left open where the match is weak. Clone size is shown for a subset of rows, as once, few, many or a class of expanded clone.

v_gene: TRBV11-3; d_gene: .; j_gene: TRBJ2-1; abundance: few; len: 16; CDR3nt: TGTGCCAGCAGCTTATACGGCCCTGAGGCCTACAATGAGCAGTTCTTC; CDR3aa: CASSLYGPEAYNEQFF
v_gene: TRBV9; d_gene: .; j_gene: TRBJ1-1; abundance: .; len: 15; CDR3nt: TGTGCCAGCAGGGCCTCGGGGGAGGGGTCCACTGAAGCTTTCTTT; CDR3aa: CASRASGEGSTEAFF
v_gene: TRBV7-9; d_gene: TRBD1; j_gene: TRBJ1-1; abundance: few; len: 15; CDR3nt: TGTGCCAGCAGCTCGATCGGACAGGGTGGGTCTGAAGCTTTCTTT; CDR3aa: CASSSIGQGGSEAFF
v_gene: TRBV19; d_gene: TRBD1; j_gene: TRBJ1-2; abundance: .; len: 15; CDR3nt: TGTGCCAGTAGTATAGAGGGACAGGGCACCTATGGCTACACCTTC; CDR3aa: CASSIEGQGTYGYTF
v_gene: TRBV10-3; d_gene: .; j_gene: TRBJ1-6; abundance: .; len: 13; CDR3nt: TGTGCCATCAGTTTCGGGGATAGTTCACCCCTCCACTTT; CDR3aa: CAISFGDSSPLHF
v_gene: TRBV7-3; d_gene: TRBD2; j_gene: TRBJ2-1; abundance: once; len: 15; CDR3nt: TGTGCCAGCAGCTCCCGGGGGGGCTTCAACAATGAGCAGTTCTTC; CDR3aa: CASSSRGGFNNEQFF
v_gene: TRBV29-1; d_gene: .; j_gene: TRBJ2-2; abundance: .; len: 13; CDR3nt: TGCAGCGTTGGCTGGAGGGGAACCGGGGAGCTGTTTTTT; CDR3aa: CSVGWRGTGELFF
v_gene: TRBV7-2; d_gene: .; j_gene: TRBJ2-2; abundance: .; len: 15; CDR3nt: TGTGCCAGCAGCTTGGGGCTGCTAGGGACCGGGGAGCTGTTTTTT; CDR3aa: CASSLGLLGTGELFF
v_gene: TRBV6-5; d_gene: TRBD1; j_gene: TRBJ1-2; abundance: .; len: 15; CDR3nt: TGTGCCAGCAACAAAGCCGGGACAGTGCGTGTTGGCTACACCTTC; CDR3aa: CASNKAGTVRVGYTF
v_gene: TRBV19; d_gene: TRBD1; j_gene: TRBJ1-3; abundance: .; len: 17; CDR3nt: TGTGCCAGTAGTAGACCGGGACAGTTTTACTCTGGAAACACCATATATTTT; CDR3aa: CASSRPGQFYSGNTIYF
v_gene: TRBV15; d_gene: TRBD2; j_gene: TRBJ2-2; abundance: .; len: 17; CDR3nt: TGTGCCACCAGCAGAGATCTGGCTAGCGGGTCGGCCGGGGAGCTGTTTTTT; CDR3aa: CATSRDLASGSAGELFF
v_gene: TRBV5-1; d_gene: .; j_gene: TRBJ1-4; abundance: .; len: 15; CDR3nt: TGCGCCAGCAGCTTGGCCAGTGGGGGCGGTGAAAAACTGTTTTTT; CDR3aa: CASSLASGGGEKLFF
v_gene: TRBV5-6; d_gene: .; j_gene: TRBJ2-7; abundance: few; len: 12; CDR3nt: TGTGCCAGCAGAGACAGTTCCTACGAGCAGTACTTC; CDR3aa: CASRDSSYEQYF
v_gene: TRBV4-1; d_gene: .; j_gene: TRBJ1-5; abundance: .; len: 15; CDR3nt: TGCGCCAGCAGCTCCACAGGGAACGGGAATCAGCCCCAGCATTTT; CDR3aa: CASSSTGNGNQPQHF
v_gene: TRBV15; d_gene: .; j_gene: TRBJ2-7; abundance: .; len: 14; CDR3nt: TGTGCCACCAGCAGATCCGGGTCTACCTACGAGCAGTACTTC; CDR3aa: CATSRSGSTYEQYF
v_gene: TRBV20-1; d_gene: .; j_gene: TRBJ1-2; abundance: .; len: 11; CDR3nt: TGCAGTGCGGTAGACAAGGGAGTCTACACCTTC; CDR3aa: CSAVDKGVYTF
v_gene: TRBV11-2; d_gene: .; j_gene: TRBJ1-3; abundance: .; len: 15; CDR3nt: TGTGCCAGCAGTTTACAGTGGAGCTCTGGAAACACCATATATTTT; CDR3aa: CASSLQWSSGNTIYF
v_gene: TRBV5-1; d_gene: TRBD1; j_gene: TRBJ1-2; abundance: .; len: 15; CDR3nt: TGCGCCAGCAACACCGACGGGACAGGGATTGGGGGCTACACCTTC; CDR3aa: CASNTDGTGIGGYTF
v_gene: TRBV10-3; d_gene: TRBD2; j_gene: TRBJ2-3; abundance: once; len: 16; CDR3nt: TGTGCCATCAGTGGCCTAGCGGGGGGCGTTACAGATACGCAGTATTTT; CDR3aa: CAISGLAGGVTDTQYF
v_gene: TRBV20-1; d_gene: .; j_gene: TRBJ1-3; abundance: .; len: 11; CDR3nt: TGCAGTGCTAGAGCGGGAAACACCATATATTTT; CDR3aa: CSARAGNTIYF
v_gene: TRBV11-2; d_gene: .; j_gene: TRBJ1-2; abundance: .; len: 15; CDR3nt: TGTGCCAGCAGCGGCACGGTAGACAGTTACTATGGCTACACCTTC; CDR3aa: CASSGTVDSYYGYTF
v_gene: TRBV9; d_gene: TRBD1; j_gene: TRBJ1-1; abundance: medium-sized; len: 18; CDR3nt: TGTGCCAGCAGCGTAGATGTCGGACAGGGGGCGGAATCGACTGAAGCTTTCTTT; CDR3aa: CASSVDVGQGAESTEAFF
v_gene: TRBV7-2; d_gene: .; j_gene: TRBJ2-1; abundance: .; len: 14; CDR3nt: TGTGCCAGCAGCCCTACTTACAGTTACAATGAGCAGTTCTTC; CDR3aa: CASSPTYSYNEQFF
v_gene: TRBV3-1/TRBV3-2; d_gene: .; j_gene: TRBJ2-5; abundance: .; len: 16; CDR3nt: TGTGCCAGCAGCCAAGGAAGCGGAACCTACCAAGAGACCCAGTACTTC; CDR3aa: CASSQGSGTYQETQYF
v_gene: TRBV7-3; d_gene: TRBD1; j_gene: TRBJ1-1; abundance: .; len: 13; CDR3nt: TGTGCCAGCAGCTATACAGGGGACACTGAAGCTTTCTTT; CDR3aa: CASSYTGDTEAFF
v_gene: TRBV6-5; d_gene: .; j_gene: TRBJ1-5; abundance: .; len: 15; CDR3nt: TGTGCCAGCAGTTACGCTACAGGGTATAATCAGCCCCAGCATTTT; CDR3aa: CASSYATGYNQPQHF
v_gene: TRBV11-1; d_gene: TRBD2; j_gene: TRBJ2-3; abundance: .; len: 15; CDR3nt: TGTGCCAGCAGGATAGCGGGGGTTACCACAGATACGCAGTATTTT; CDR3aa: CASRIAGVTTDTQYF
v_gene: TRBV18; d_gene: TRBD2; j_gene: TRBJ2-7; abundance: .; len: 16; CDR3nt: TGTGCCAGCTCACTTTGGACTAGCGGGAACTCCTACGAGCAGTACTTC; CDR3aa: CASSLWTSGNSYEQYF
v_gene: TRBV6-2/TRBV6-3; d_gene: .; j_gene: TRBJ2-2; abundance: .; len: 13; CDR3nt: TGTGCCAGCAGTTACCCGGTGACCGGGGAGCTGTTTTTT; CDR3aa: CASSYPVTGELFF
v_gene: TRBV19; d_gene: TRBD1; j_gene: TRBJ1-1; abundance: few; len: 13; CDR3nt: TGTGCCAGTCAAGACAGGGTGAACACTGAAGCTTTCTTT; CDR3aa: CASQDRVNTEAFF
v_gene: TRBV7-9; d_gene: .; j_gene: TRBJ1-1; abundance: .; len: 13; CDR3nt: TGTGCCAGCAGCTTAGACATGAACACTGAAGCTTTCTTT; CDR3aa: CASSLDMNTEAFF
v_gene: TRBV3-1/TRBV3-2; d_gene: .; j_gene: TRBJ2-5; abundance: .; len: 15; CDR3nt: TGTGCCAGCAGCCAAGGATCTGGGCTTCAAGAGACCCAGTACTTC; CDR3aa: CASSQGSGLQETQYF
v_gene: TRBV3-1/TRBV3-2; d_gene: .; j_gene: TRBJ2-7; abundance: .; len: 14; CDR3nt: TGTGCCAGCAGCCAAGATTCGTGTTCCTACGAGCAGTACTTC; CDR3aa: CASSQDSCSYEQYF
v_gene: TRBV11-1; d_gene: TRBD2; j_gene: TRBJ2-1; abundance: .; len: 15; CDR3nt: TGTGCCAGCAGCTTGGGGGGAGGGTTCTACAATGAGCAGTTCTTC; CDR3aa: CASSLGGGFYNEQFF
v_gene: TRBV9; d_gene: TRBD2; j_gene: TRBJ2-1; abundance: .; len: 16; CDR3nt: TGTGCCAGCAGCGTAGGGCGGGGGGATCCCTACAATGAGCAGTTCTTC; CDR3aa: CASSVGRGDPYNEQFF
v_gene: TRBV14; d_gene: .; j_gene: TRBJ2-2; abundance: once; len: 16; CDR3nt: TGTGCCAGCAGCCAAGGAAAAGGGGGAGTCACCGGGGAGCTGTTTTTT; CDR3aa: CASSQGKGGVTGELFF